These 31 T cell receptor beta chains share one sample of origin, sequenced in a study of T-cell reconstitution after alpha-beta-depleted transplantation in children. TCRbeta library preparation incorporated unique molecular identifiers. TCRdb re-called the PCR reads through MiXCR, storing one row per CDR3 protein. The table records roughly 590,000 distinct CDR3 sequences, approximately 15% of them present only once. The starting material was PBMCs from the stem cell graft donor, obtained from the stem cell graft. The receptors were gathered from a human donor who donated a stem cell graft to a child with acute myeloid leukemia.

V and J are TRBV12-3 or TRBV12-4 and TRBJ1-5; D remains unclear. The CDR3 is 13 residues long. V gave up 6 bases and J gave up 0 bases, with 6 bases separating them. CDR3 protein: CASSPHSNQPQHF. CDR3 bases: TGTGCCAGCAGCCCTCATAGCAATCAGCCCCAGCATTTT.

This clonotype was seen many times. The CDR3 DNA is TGTGCCATCAGTGAGTCGGTAAACTTCGATCAGCCCCAGCATTTT. Translated, it gives CAISESVNFDQPQHF. The chain joins TRBV10-3 to TRBJ1-5; D ambiguous. The ends were cut back, 0 bases at V and 5 bases at J, with 11 bases in the middle. Germline CDR1 ENHRY, CDR2 SYGVKD. This CDR3 is 15 amino acids long.

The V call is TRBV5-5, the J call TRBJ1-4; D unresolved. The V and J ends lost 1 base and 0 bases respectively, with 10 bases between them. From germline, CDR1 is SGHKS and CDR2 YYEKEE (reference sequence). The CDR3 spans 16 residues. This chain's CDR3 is CASSLKATATNEKLFF. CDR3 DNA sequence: TGTGCCAGCAGCTTGAAGGCGACGGCAACTAATGAAAAACTGTTTTTT.

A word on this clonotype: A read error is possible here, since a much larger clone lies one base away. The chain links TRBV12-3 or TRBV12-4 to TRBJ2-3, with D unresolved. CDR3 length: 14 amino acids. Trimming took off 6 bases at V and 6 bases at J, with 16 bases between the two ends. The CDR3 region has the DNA TGTGCCAGCAGCCTTCTAGAGTGTAAGGATACGCAGTATTTT. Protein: CASSLLECKDTQYF.

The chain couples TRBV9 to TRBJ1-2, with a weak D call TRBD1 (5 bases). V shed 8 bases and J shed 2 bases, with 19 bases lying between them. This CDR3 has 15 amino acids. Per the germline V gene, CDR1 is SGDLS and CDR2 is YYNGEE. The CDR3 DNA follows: TGTGCCAGTTCCACCGGGACCTTTCCCAACTATGGCTACACCTTC. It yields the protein CASSTGTFPNYGYTF.

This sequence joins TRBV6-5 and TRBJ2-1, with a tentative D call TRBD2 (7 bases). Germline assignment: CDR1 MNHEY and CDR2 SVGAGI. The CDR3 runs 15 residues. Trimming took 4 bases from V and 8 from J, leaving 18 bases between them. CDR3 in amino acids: CASSLGGARRDEQFF. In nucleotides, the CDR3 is TGTGCCAGCAGTTTGGGGGGGGCCCGCCGGGATGAGCAGTTCTTC.

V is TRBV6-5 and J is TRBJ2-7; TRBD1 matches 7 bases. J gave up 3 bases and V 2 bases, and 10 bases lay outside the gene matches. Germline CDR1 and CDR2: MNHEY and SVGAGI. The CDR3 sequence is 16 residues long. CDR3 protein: CASSYPEKTGNYEQYF. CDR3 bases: TGTGCCAGCAGTTACCCCGAAAAGACAGGGAACTACGAGCAGTACTTC.

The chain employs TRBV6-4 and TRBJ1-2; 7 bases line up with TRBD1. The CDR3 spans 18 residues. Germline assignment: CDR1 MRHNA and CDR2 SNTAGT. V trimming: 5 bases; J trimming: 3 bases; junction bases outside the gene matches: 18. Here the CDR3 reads CASSPRFMALTGDYGYTF. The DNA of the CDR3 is TGTGCCAGCAGTCCAAGGTTTATGGCCCTTACAGGGGACTATGGCTACACCTTC.

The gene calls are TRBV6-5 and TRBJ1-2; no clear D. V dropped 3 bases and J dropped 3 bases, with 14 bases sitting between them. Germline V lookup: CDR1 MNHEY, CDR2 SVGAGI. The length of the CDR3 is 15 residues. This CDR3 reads CASSYSLDAYYGYTF. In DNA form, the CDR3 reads TGTGCCAGCAGTTATTCTCTGGACGCCTACTATGGCTACACCTTC.

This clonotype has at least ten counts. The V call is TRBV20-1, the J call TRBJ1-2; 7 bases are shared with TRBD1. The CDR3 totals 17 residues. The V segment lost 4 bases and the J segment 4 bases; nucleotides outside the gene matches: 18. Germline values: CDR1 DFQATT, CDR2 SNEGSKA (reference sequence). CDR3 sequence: CSAISRDSSHGGYGYTF. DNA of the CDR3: TGCAGTGCTATTTCCCGGGACAGCTCCCATGGAGGCTATGGCTACACCTTC.

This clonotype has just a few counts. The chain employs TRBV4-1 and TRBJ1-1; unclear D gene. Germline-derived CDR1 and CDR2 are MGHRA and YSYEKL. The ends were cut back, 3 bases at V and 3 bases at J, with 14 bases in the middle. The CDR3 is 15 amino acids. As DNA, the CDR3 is TGCGCCAGCAGCCATCGCCCTGAGGGATACACTGAAGCTTTCTTT. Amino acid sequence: CASSHRPEGYTEAFF.

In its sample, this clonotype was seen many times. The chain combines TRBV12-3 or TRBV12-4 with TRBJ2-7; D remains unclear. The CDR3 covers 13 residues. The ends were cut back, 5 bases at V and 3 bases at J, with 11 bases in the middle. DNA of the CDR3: TGTGCCAGCAGTCATGACGGTAACTACGAGCAGTACGTC. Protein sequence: CASSHDGNYEQYV.

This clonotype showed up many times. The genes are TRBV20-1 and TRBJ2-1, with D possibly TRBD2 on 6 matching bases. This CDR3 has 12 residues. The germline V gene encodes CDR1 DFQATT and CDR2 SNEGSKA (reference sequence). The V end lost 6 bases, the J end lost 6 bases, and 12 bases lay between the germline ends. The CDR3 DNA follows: TGCAGTGCCAGGAGGGGACCCAATGAGCAGTTCTTC. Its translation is CSARRGPNEQFF.

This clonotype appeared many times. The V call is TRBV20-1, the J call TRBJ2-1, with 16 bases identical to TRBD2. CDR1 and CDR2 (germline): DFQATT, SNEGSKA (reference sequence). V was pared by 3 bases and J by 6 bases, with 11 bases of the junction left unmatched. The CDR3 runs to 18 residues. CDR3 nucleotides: TGCAGTGCTAGGGGACTAGCGGGGGGGATAACGACGGGCAATGAGCAGTTCTTC. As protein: CSARGLAGGITTGNEQFF.

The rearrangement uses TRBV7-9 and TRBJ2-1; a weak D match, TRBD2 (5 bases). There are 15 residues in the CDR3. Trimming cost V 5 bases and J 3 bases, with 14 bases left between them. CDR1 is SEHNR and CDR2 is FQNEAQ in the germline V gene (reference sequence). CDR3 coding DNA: TGTGCCAGCAGCCCGGGATCGGTCTTCTACAATGAGCAGTTCTTC. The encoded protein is CASSPGSVFYNEQFF.

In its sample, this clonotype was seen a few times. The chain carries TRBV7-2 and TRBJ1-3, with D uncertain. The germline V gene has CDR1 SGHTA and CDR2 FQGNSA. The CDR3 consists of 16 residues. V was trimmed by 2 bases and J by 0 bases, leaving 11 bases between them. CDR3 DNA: TGTGCCAGCAGCTTAAAGGAGGAGTTCTCTGGAAACACCATATATTTT. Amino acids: CASSLKEEFSGNTIYF.

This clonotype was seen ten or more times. CDR3: CSASGVLQETQYF. Here the CDR3 DNA reads TGCAGCGCCAGCGGGGTGCTACAAGAGACCCAGTACTTC. This chain connects TRBV29-1 to TRBJ2-5; TRBD2 agrees at 7 bases. V shed 7 bases and J 2 bases; nucleotides not matched to a gene: 7. Germline values: CDR1 SQVTM, CDR2 ANQGSEA. This CDR3 has 13 residues.

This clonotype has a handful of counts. This chain's CDR3 is CAISRLLGTSGNLSSYEQYV. The CDR3, as DNA: TGTGCCATCAGTCGACTCCTTGGGACTAGCGGAAATTTAAGCTCCTACGAGCAGTACGTC. The rearrangement uses TRBV10-3 and TRBJ2-7; 11 bases line up with TRBD2. CDR1 and CDR2 (germline): ENHRY, SYGVKD. Germline trimming cut 5 bases from V and 0 bases from J; bases unmatched to any gene: 18. This CDR3 is built from 20 residues.

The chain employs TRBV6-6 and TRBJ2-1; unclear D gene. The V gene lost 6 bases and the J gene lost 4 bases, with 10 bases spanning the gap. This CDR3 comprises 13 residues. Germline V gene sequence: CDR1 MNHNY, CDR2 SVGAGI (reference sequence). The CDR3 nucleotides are TGTGCCAGCAGGACGGCCATTTACAATGAGCAGTTCTTC. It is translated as CASRTAIYNEQFF.

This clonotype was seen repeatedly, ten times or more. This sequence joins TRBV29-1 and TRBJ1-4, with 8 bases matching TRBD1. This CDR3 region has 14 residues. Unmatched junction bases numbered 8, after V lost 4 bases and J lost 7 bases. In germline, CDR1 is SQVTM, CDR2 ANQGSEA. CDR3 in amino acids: CSVGRTGKGEKLFF. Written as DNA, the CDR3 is TGCAGCGTTGGAAGGACAGGGAAAGGTGAAAAACTGTTTTTT.

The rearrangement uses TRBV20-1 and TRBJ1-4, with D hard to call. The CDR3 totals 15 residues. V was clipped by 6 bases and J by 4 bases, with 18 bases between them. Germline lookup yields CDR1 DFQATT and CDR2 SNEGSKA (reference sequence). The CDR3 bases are TGCAGTGCACGAATCTCGACGGTTTTTAATGAAAAACTGTTTTTT. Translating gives CSARISTVFNEKLFF.

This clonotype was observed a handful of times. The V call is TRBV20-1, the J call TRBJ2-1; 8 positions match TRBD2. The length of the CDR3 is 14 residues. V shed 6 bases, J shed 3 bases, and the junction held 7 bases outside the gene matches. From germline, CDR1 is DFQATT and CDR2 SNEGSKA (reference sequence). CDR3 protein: CSAQSGGIYNEQFF. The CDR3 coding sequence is TGCAGTGCCCAGAGCGGGGGAATCTACAATGAGCAGTTCTTC.

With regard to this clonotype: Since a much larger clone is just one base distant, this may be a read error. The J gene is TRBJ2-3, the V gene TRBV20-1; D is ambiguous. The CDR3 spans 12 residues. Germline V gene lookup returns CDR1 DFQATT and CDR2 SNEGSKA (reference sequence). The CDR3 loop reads CSARDRPDTHYF. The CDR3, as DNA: TGCAGTGCTAGAGATCGTCCAGATACGCATTATTTT.

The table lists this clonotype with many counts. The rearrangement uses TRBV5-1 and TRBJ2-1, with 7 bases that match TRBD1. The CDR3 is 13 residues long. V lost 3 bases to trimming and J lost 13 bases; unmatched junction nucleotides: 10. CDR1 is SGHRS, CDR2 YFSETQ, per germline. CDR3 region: CASSSYRGTRQFF. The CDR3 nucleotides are TGCGCCAGCAGCTCCTACAGGGGAACCCGACAGTTCTTC.

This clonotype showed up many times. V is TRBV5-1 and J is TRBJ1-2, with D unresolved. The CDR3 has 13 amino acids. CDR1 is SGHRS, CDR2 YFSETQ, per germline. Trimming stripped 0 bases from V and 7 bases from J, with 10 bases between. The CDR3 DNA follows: TGCGCCAGCAGCTTGGTTACAGACCTTGGCTACACCTTC. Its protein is CASSLVTDLGYTF.

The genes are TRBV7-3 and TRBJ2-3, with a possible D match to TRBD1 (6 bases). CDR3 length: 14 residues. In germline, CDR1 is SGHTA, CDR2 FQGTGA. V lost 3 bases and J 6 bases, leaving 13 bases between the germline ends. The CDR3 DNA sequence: TGTGCCAGCAGCTTGGATAGGACAGACGATACGCAGTATTTT. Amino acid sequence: CASSLDRTDDTQYF.

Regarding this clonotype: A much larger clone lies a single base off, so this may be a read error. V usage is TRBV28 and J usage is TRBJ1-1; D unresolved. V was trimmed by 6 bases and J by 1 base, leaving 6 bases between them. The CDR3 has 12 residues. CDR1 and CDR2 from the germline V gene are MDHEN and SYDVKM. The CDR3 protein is CASREQNTEAFF. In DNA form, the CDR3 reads TGTGCCAGCAGGGAACAGAACACTGAAGCTTTCTTT.

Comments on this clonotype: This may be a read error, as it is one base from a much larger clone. CDR3 region: CASSQGRNTYQQYF. For the CDR3, the DNA is TGCGCCAGCAGCCAGGGCAGAAATACCTACCAGCAGTACTTC. The chain couples TRBV4-3 to TRBJ2-7; D gene uncertain. The CDR3 consists of 14 residues. Looked up from germline, CDR1 is LGHNA and CDR2 is YSLEER.

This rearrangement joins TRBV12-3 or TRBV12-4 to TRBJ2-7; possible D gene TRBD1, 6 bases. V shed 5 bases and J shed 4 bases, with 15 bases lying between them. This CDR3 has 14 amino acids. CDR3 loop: CASSPRGKAYEQYV. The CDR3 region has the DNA TGTGCCAGCAGTCCCAGGGGAAAGGCTTACGAGCAGTACGTC.

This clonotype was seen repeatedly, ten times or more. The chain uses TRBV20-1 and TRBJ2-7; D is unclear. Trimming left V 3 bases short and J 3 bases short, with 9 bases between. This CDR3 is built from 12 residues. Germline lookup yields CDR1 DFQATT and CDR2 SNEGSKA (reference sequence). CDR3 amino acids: CSASPAYYEQYV. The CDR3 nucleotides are TGCAGTGCTAGCCCGGCGTACTACGAGCAGTACGTC.

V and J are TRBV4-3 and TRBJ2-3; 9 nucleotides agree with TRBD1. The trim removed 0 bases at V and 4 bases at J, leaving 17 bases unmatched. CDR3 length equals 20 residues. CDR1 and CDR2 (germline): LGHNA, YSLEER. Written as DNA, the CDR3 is TGCGCCAGCAGCCAAGATCTTGGGGACAGGGAACATCTTCGCTCAGATACGCAGTATTTT. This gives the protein CASSQDLGDREHLRSDTQYF.